Listed below are T cell receptor beta chains from one sample, sequenced in a study of cytomegalovirus exposure and HLA in healthy donors. The repertoire was sequenced with immunoSEQ multiplex PCR; TCRdb's copy has only in-frame clones and lacks some. The sample records under 130,000 clones, roughly 69% being singletons. Material: PBMCs. The receptors originated from a man aged 50 or older in good health and CMV-seropositive. The CDR3 runs from the conserved cysteine through the conserved F or W. Each record gives: CDR3 length, V gene, J gene, clone size, D gene, CDR3 protein, CDR3 DNA. D genes are given only for firm matches. Size is omitted from some rows. Given values are once, few, many or a class for expanded clones.

CDR3 length: 13
V gene: TRBV2
J gene: TRBJ1-1
clone size: NA
D gene: NA
CDR3 protein: CASSGHPNTEAFF
CDR3 DNA: TGTGCCAGCAGTGGACACCCGAACACTGAAGCTTTCTTT

CDR3 length: 14
V gene: TRBV7-6
J gene: TRBJ2-1
clone size: NA
D gene: NA
CDR3 protein: CASSLAGEVSEQFF
CDR3 DNA: TGTGCCAGCAGCTTAGCGGGGGAGGTCAGTGAGCAGTTCTTC

CDR3 length: 15
V gene: TRBV9
J gene: TRBJ2-1
clone size: NA
D gene: TRBD1
CDR3 protein: CASSDTGALDNEQFF
CDR3 DNA: TGTGCCAGCAGCGATACAGGGGCCCTGGACAATGAGCAGTTCTTC

CDR3 length: 14
V gene: TRBV28
J gene: TRBJ2-7
clone size: NA
D gene: NA
CDR3 protein: CASSSPGDSYEQYF
CDR3 DNA: TGTGCCAGCAGTTCCCCAGGGGATTCCTACGAGCAGTACTTC

CDR3 length: 15
V gene: TRBV27
J gene: TRBJ1-2
clone size: NA
D gene: TRBD1
CDR3 protein: CASSSHGQGFYGYTF
CDR3 DNA: TGTGCCAGCAGCTCCCACGGACAGGGCTTCTATGGCTACACCTTC

CDR3 length: 14
V gene: TRBV5-5
J gene: TRBJ1-6
clone size: few
D gene: NA
CDR3 protein: CASSETVNNSPLHF
CDR3 DNA: TGTGCCAGCAGCGAGACAGTTAATAATTCACCCCTCCACTTT

CDR3 length: 15
V gene: TRBV9
J gene: TRBJ2-1
clone size: NA
D gene: NA
CDR3 protein: CASSFGGRPYNEQFF
CDR3 DNA: TGTGCCAGCAGCTTCGGGGGGCGACCCTACAATGAGCAGTTCTTC

CDR3 length: 13
V gene: TRBV9
J gene: TRBJ2-2
clone size: NA
D gene: NA
CDR3 protein: CASSVGGAGELFF
CDR3 DNA: TGTGCCAGCAGCGTAGGAGGTGCCGGGGAGCTGTTTTTT

CDR3 length: 17
V gene: TRBV5-5
J gene: TRBJ1-3
clone size: NA
D gene: TRBD1
CDR3 protein: CASSSLDRVYPGNTIYF
CDR3 DNA: TGTGCCAGCAGCTCCTTGGACAGGGTCTACCCTGGAAACACCATATATTTT

CDR3 length: 14
V gene: TRBV7-9
J gene: TRBJ1-2
clone size: NA
D gene: NA
CDR3 protein: CASSSPGLVYGYTF
CDR3 DNA: TGTGCCAGCAGCAGCCCCGGACTGGTCTATGGCTACACCTTC

CDR3 length: 14
V gene: TRBV7-2
J gene: TRBJ2-3
clone size: NA
D gene: TRBD2
CDR3 protein: CASSFGLAGDTQYF
CDR3 DNA: TGTGCCAGCAGCTTCGGACTAGCGGGGGATACGCAGTATTTT

CDR3 length: 16
V gene: TRBV11-2
J gene: TRBJ2-1
clone size: NA
D gene: TRBD1
CDR3 protein: CASSLDSSGQGHEQFF
CDR3 DNA: TGTGCCAGCAGCTTAGATAGTTCGGGACAGGGACATGAGCAGTTCTTC

CDR3 length: 15
V gene: TRBV7-2
J gene: TRBJ1-2
clone size: NA
D gene: NA
CDR3 protein: CASSLVIRGTYGYTF
CDR3 DNA: TGTGCCAGCAGCTTAGTCATCAGGGGTACATATGGCTACACCTTC

CDR3 length: 17
V gene: TRBV5-1
J gene: TRBJ1-6
clone size: NA
D gene: TRBD1
CDR3 protein: CASSLSPLGQGYSPLHF
CDR3 DNA: TGCGCCAGCAGCTTATCTCCCCTAGGACAGGGATATTCACCCCTCCACTTT

CDR3 length: 14
V gene: TRBV5-1
J gene: TRBJ2-5
clone size: once
D gene: TRBD1
CDR3 protein: CASGPGQGAGTQYF
CDR3 DNA: TGCGCCAGCGGCCCGGGACAGGGGGCCGGGACCCAGTACTTC

CDR3 length: 16
V gene: TRBV4-1
J gene: TRBJ1-3
clone size: NA
D gene: NA
CDR3 protein: CASSQDPGRSGNTIYF
CDR3 DNA: TGCGCCAGCAGCCAAGATCCCGGTCGCTCTGGAAACACCATATATTTT

CDR3 length: 15
V gene: TRBV6-1
J gene: TRBJ2-1
clone size: NA
D gene: NA
CDR3 protein: CASRPRGMSGDEQFF
CDR3 DNA: TGTGCCAGCCGCCCCCGCGGGATGAGCGGAGATGAGCAGTTCTTC

CDR3 length: 14
V gene: TRBV27
J gene: TRBJ2-7
clone size: NA
D gene: TRBD2
CDR3 protein: CASGSGRYSYEQYF
CDR3 DNA: TGTGCCAGCGGGAGCGGGAGGTACTCCTACGAGCAGTACTTC

CDR3 length: 15
V gene: TRBV7-2
J gene: TRBJ2-3
clone size: once
D gene: NA
CDR3 protein: CASSPWRGGADTQYF
CDR3 DNA: TGTGCCAGCAGCCCCTGGCGCGGAGGCGCAGATACGCAGTATTTT

CDR3 length: 14
V gene: TRBV5-1
J gene: TRBJ1-5
clone size: few
D gene: TRBD1
CDR3 protein: CASSVGQGFEPQHF
CDR3 DNA: TGCGCCAGCAGCGTGGGACAGGGGTTTGAGCCCCAGCATTTT

CDR3 length: 16
V gene: TRBV14
J gene: TRBJ2-7
clone size: few
D gene: TRBD1
CDR3 protein: CASSQGLIGQGFEQYF
CDR3 DNA: TGTGCCAGCAGCCAAGGGCTTATCGGACAGGGGTTCGAGCAGTACTTC

CDR3 length: 17
V gene: TRBV19
J gene: TRBJ2-7
clone size: NA
D gene: NA
CDR3 protein: CASSIAAGARSPYEQYF
CDR3 DNA: TGTGCCAGTAGTATAGCCGCAGGGGCGCGCAGCCCCTACGAGCAGTACTTC

CDR3 length: 14
V gene: TRBV15
J gene: TRBJ1-1
clone size: once
D gene: NA
CDR3 protein: CATSRMGHQLEAFF
CDR3 DNA: TGTGCCACCAGCAGGATGGGACACCAGCTTGAAGCTTTCTTT

CDR3 length: 14
V gene: TRBV6-1
J gene: TRBJ1-1
clone size: NA
D gene: TRBD1
CDR3 protein: CASSRDRENTEAFF
CDR3 DNA: TGTGCCAGCAGTCGGGACAGGGAGAACACTGAAGCTTTCTTT

CDR3 length: 15
V gene: TRBV19
J gene: TRBJ1-3
clone size: NA
D gene: NA
CDR3 protein: CASSGQSFSGNTIYF
CDR3 DNA: TGTGCCAGTAGTGGACAGTCCTTCTCTGGAAACACCATATATTTT

CDR3 length: 14
V gene: TRBV18
J gene: TRBJ2-7
clone size: NA
D gene: NA
CDR3 protein: CASSPPGQPYEQYF
CDR3 DNA: TGTGCCAGCTCACCACCTGGACAGCCCTACGAGCAGTACTTC

CDR3 length: 13
V gene: TRBV6-1
J gene: TRBJ2-7
clone size: few
D gene: NA
CDR3 protein: CASSRGRSYEQYF
CDR3 DNA: TGTGCCAGCAGTCGAGGAAGGTCCTACGAGCAGTACTTC

CDR3 length: 20
V gene: TRBV14
J gene: TRBJ2-6
clone size: NA
D gene: TRBD2
CDR3 protein: CASSQRAGLAAGTGANVLTF
CDR3 DNA: TGTGCCAGCAGCCAACGAGCCGGACTAGCGGCGGGCACTGGGGCCAACGTCCTGACTTTC

CDR3 length: 17
V gene: TRBV18
J gene: TRBJ2-5
clone size: NA
D gene: TRBD2
CDR3 protein: CASSPRPGTSGVETQYF
CDR3 DNA: TGTGCCAGCTCACCAAGACCCGGGACTAGCGGGGTCGAGACCCAGTACTTC

CDR3 length: 15
V gene: TRBV27
J gene: TRBJ1-1
clone size: NA
D gene: TRBD1
CDR3 protein: CASARPGGAGTEAFF
CDR3 DNA: TGTGCCAGCGCACGCCCAGGGGGCGCGGGCACTGAAGCTTTCTTT

CDR3 length: 13
V gene: TRBV5-8
J gene: TRBJ2-5
clone size: NA
D gene: NA
CDR3 protein: CASSRDFEETQYF
CDR3 DNA: TGTGCCAGCAGCCGGGACTTTGAGGAGACCCAGTACTTC

CDR3 length: 15
V gene: TRBV9
J gene: TRBJ1-2
clone size: NA
D gene: TRBD1
CDR3 protein: CASSGPTGPNYGYTF
CDR3 DNA: TGTGCCAGCAGCGGACCGACAGGGCCGAACTATGGCTACACCTTC

CDR3 length: 16
V gene: TRBV19
J gene: TRBJ1-1
clone size: NA
D gene: TRBD1
CDR3 protein: CASRGLTGQANTEAFF
CDR3 DNA: TGTGCCAGTAGGGGACTGACGGGACAGGCAAACACTGAAGCTTTCTTT

CDR3 length: 13
V gene: TRBV7-3
J gene: TRBJ2-1
clone size: NA
D gene: NA
CDR3 protein: CASSPTSAGEQFF
CDR3 DNA: TGTGCCAGCAGCCCGACGAGTGCGGGTGAGCAGTTCTTC

CDR3 length: 14
V gene: TRBV9
J gene: TRBJ2-1
clone size: NA
D gene: NA
CDR3 protein: CASSAPNFYNEQFF
CDR3 DNA: TGTGCCAGCAGCGCTCCTAATTTCTACAATGAGCAGTTCTTC

CDR3 length: 14
V gene: TRBV28
J gene: TRBJ1-1
clone size: once
D gene: NA
CDR3 protein: CASSLRQMNTEAFF
CDR3 DNA: TGTGCCAGCAGTTTAAGACAGATGAACACTGAAGCTTTCTTT

CDR3 length: 14
V gene: TRBV5-1
J gene: TRBJ2-7
clone size: NA
D gene: TRBD1
CDR3 protein: CASSRDRGGHEQYF
CDR3 DNA: TGCGCCAGCAGCCGGGACAGGGGGGGCCACGAGCAGTACTTC

CDR3 length: 13
V gene: TRBV19
J gene: TRBJ1-1
clone size: NA
D gene: NA
CDR3 protein: CASSIGGSTEAFF
CDR3 DNA: TGTGCCAGTAGTATCGGGGGTTCCACTGAAGCTTTCTTT

CDR3 length: 17
V gene: TRBV9
J gene: TRBJ1-6
clone size: NA
D gene: TRBD1
CDR3 protein: CASSAPRGDRVSSPLHF
CDR3 DNA: TGTGCCAGCAGCGCCCCCCGTGGGGACAGGGTATCTTCACCCCTCCACTTT

CDR3 length: 15
V gene: TRBV19
J gene: TRBJ1-6
clone size: few
D gene: NA
CDR3 protein: CASSITGTTDSPLHF
CDR3 DNA: TGTGCCAGTAGTATCACCGGGACAACCGATTCACCCCTCCACTTT

CDR3 length: 13
V gene: TRBV7-8
J gene: TRBJ1-5
clone size: NA
D gene: NA
CDR3 protein: CASSPLGSSSQHF
CDR3 DNA: TGTGCCAGCAGCCCCCTCGGGAGCTCGTCCCAGCATTTT

CDR3 length: 16
V gene: TRBV5-1
J gene: TRBJ1-3
clone size: NA
D gene: TRBD1
CDR3 protein: CASSRTGVNSGNTIYF
CDR3 DNA: TGCGCCAGCTCCAGGACAGGGGTCAACTCTGGAAACACCATATATTTT

CDR3 length: 15
V gene: TRBV5-3
J gene: TRBJ1-4
clone size: NA
D gene: NA
CDR3 protein: CARSLYREANEKLFF
CDR3 DNA: TGTGCCAGAAGCTTATACAGGGAAGCTAATGAAAAACTGTTTTTT

CDR3 length: 14
V gene: TRBV6-5
J gene: TRBJ1-2
clone size: NA
D gene: TRBD1
CDR3 protein: CASSSYGTGNGYTF
CDR3 DNA: TGTGCCAGCAGTTCATACGGGACAGGGAATGGCTACACCTTC

CDR3 length: 15
V gene: TRBV7-3
J gene: TRBJ2-1
clone size: NA
D gene: NA
CDR3 protein: CASSFGTPNNNEQFF
CDR3 DNA: TGTGCCAGCAGCTTCGGGACTCCGAACAACAATGAGCAGTTCTTC

CDR3 length: 15
V gene: TRBV6-6
J gene: TRBJ1-1
clone size: once
D gene: NA
CDR3 protein: CASRPFRGLNTEAFF
CDR3 DNA: TGTGCCAGCAGACCATTCAGGGGATTGAACACTGAAGCTTTCTTT

CDR3 length: 14
V gene: TRBV6-1
J gene: TRBJ1-1
clone size: NA
D gene: NA
CDR3 protein: CASSDTRDWTEAFF
CDR3 DNA: TGTGCCAGCAGTGATACGAGGGATTGGACTGAAGCTTTCTTT

CDR3 length: 16
V gene: TRBV28
J gene: TRBJ2-1
clone size: NA
D gene: TRBD1
CDR3 protein: CASSLPLGGAYNEQFF
CDR3 DNA: TGTGCCAGCAGTTTACCTCTAGGGGGCGCGTACAATGAGCAGTTCTTC

CDR3 length: 13
V gene: TRBV30
J gene: TRBJ1-1
clone size: few
D gene: NA
CDR3 protein: CAWSTSENTEAFF
CDR3 DNA: TGTGCCTGGAGTACGTCAGAGAACACTGAAGCTTTCTTT

CDR3 length: 15
V gene: TRBV5-1
J gene: TRBJ2-3
clone size: NA
D gene: TRBD1
CDR3 protein: CASSTGQGIVDTQYF
CDR3 DNA: TGCGCCAGCAGCACGGGACAGGGGATAGTGGATACGCAGTATTTT

CDR3 length: 14
V gene: TRBV7-2
J gene: TRBJ2-7
clone size: NA
D gene: TRBD1
CDR3 protein: CASSLDRGDYEQYF
CDR3 DNA: TGTGCCAGCAGCCTGGACAGGGGGGACTACGAGCAGTACTTC

CDR3 length: 15
V gene: TRBV7-2
J gene: TRBJ2-3
clone size: few
D gene: TRBD1
CDR3 protein: CASSPKTGNTDTQYF
CDR3 DNA: TGTGCCAGCAGCCCTAAGACAGGGAACACAGATACGCAGTATTTT